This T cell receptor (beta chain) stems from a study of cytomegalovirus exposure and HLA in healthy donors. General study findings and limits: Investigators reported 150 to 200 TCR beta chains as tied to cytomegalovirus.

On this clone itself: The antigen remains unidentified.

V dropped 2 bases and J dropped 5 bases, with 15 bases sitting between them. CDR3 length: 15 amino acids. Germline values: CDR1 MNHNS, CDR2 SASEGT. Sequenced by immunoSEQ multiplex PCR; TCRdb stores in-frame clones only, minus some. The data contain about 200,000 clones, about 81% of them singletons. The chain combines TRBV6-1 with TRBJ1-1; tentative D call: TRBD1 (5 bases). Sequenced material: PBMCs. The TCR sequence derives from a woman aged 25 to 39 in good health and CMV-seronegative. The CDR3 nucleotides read TGTGCCAGCAGTGAAACATACCAGACAGAAACTGAAGCTTTCTTT. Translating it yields CASSETYQTETEAFF.